A selection of T cell receptor beta chains follows, all from one sample in a study of blood T cell repertoires in COVID-19. TCRdb keeps only in-frame clones here, not all; method: immunoSEQ multiplex PCR. The sample comprises more than 200,000 clones, 70% to 90% of which are singletons, and under 3% rests with the top ten. Sequences were obtained from peripheral blood. Source of these receptors: a woman aged 70-85 years with active or convalescent COVID-19. CDR3s include the opening cysteine and the closing phenylalanine or tryptophan. A D gene is named only where the DNA matches it firmly. The size field is filled for only some rows; it gives once, few, many or a size class.

length,size,J,V,D,DNA,CDR3
17,.,TRBJ2-1,TRBV3-1/TRBV3-2,TRBD2,TGTGCCAGCAGCCACCATTCGGCGGGAGGGGTCTGGAATGAGCAGTTCTTC,CASSHHSAGGVWNEQFF
14,.,TRBJ1-4,TRBV5-1,.,TGCGCCAGCAGCTTGGGCCAGGGAGGGGAAAAACTGTTTTTT,CASSLGQGGEKLFF
15,.,TRBJ2-1,TRBV5-1,.,TGCGCCAGCAGCTTGGGTCGGGGGTACTACAATGAGCAGTTCTTC,CASSLGRGYYNEQFF
15,.,TRBJ2-3,TRBV30,TRBD2,TGTGCCTGGAGTAATGGCCGGACGACTAGCGATACGCAGTATTTT,CAWSNGRTTSDTQYF
14,.,TRBJ1-2,TRBV6-5,TRBD1,TGTGCCAGCAGTTACCTGGGACAGGCCTATGGCTACACCTTC,CASSYLGQAYGYTF
15,.,TRBJ2-7,TRBV5-1,TRBD1,TGCGCCAGCAGCTTCCAGACAGGGGGCTCAGAAGAGCAGTACTTC,CASSFQTGGSEEQYF
14,.,TRBJ1-2,TRBV19,.,TGTGCCAGTAGTATGAGTGGTCGGTACTATGGCTACACCTTC,CASSMSGRYYGYTF
15,once,TRBJ1-2,TRBV19,TRBD1,TGTGCCAGTAGTATGTGGGACAGCCCCCCGAGGGGCTACACCTTC,CASSMWDSPPRGYTF
14,.,TRBJ2-5,TRBV3-1/TRBV3-2,.,TGTGCCAGCAGCCGGACAGGCGCGGGGGGGACCCAGTACTTC,CASSRTGAGGTQYF
13,.,TRBJ1-3,TRBV12-5,TRBD1,TGTGCTAGTGATCGGACAGGGTCCGACACCATATATTTT,CASDRTGSDTIYF
15,.,TRBJ1-2,TRBV6-1,.,TGTGCCAGCAGTGAACAAATAAGTTCGAGCTATGGCTACACCTTC,CASSEQISSSYGYTF
15,.,TRBJ2-7,TRBV5-1,TRBD1,TGCGCCAGCAGCTTAGCAGGGGGTCCCTCCTACGAGCAGTACTTC,CASSLAGGPSYEQYF
14,once,TRBJ2-2,TRBV27,.,TGTGCCAGCAGTTTTTCCAAGAACACCGGGGAGCTGTTTTTT,CASSFSKNTGELFF
15,.,TRBJ2-3,TRBV27,TRBD2,TGTGCCAGCAGCCTAAATAGCGGGGGGGCAGATACGCAGTATTTT,CASSLNSGGADTQYF
15,.,TRBJ1-1,TRBV6-5,.,TGTGCCAGCAGTACAACAACAGCTAAGAACACTGAAGCTTTCTTT,CASSTTTAKNTEAFF
13,.,TRBJ1-1,TRBV7-7,.,TGTGCTAGCAGCTTAAACGGGAACACTGAAGCTTTCTTT,CASSLNGNTEAFF
15,.,TRBJ1-3,TRBV6-5,.,TGTGCCAGCAGTTACTCGAGTCTGATCGGAAACACCATATATTTT,CASSYSSLIGNTIYF
14,.,TRBJ2-2,TRBV11-3,.,TGTGCCAGCAGCTTTGGGCCCAACACCGGGGAGCTGTTTTTT,CASSFGPNTGELFF
14,.,TRBJ1-2,TRBV6-5,.,TGTGCCAGCAGTTACGGTGCCAGGGTGGGCGGCTACACCTTC,CASSYGARVGGYTF
17,.,TRBJ1-5,TRBV2,TRBD1,TGTGCCAGCAGTGGCGGACAGGGGAGATATAGCAATCAGCCCCAGCATTTT,CASSGGQGRYSNQPQHF
15,.,TRBJ2-3,TRBV7-7,TRBD2,TGTGCTAGCAGCCCAAAGACAAGCGGGAGCGATACGCAGTATTTT,CASSPKTSGSDTQYF
16,.,TRBJ2-3,TRBV13,TRBD1,TGTGCCAGCAGCTTAGTTCAGGGGGATAGCACAGATACGCAGTATTTT,CASSLVQGDSTDTQYF
14,.,TRBJ2-7,TRBV6-1,.,TGTGCCAGCAGTGAATGGGGCGAAGCATACGAGCAGTACTTC,CASSEWGEAYEQYF
18,few,TRBJ1-1,TRBV12-5,TRBD1,TGTGCTAGTGGTTCAGCCTACTCGACAGGGCTGGAGAACACTGAAGCTTTCTTT,CASGSAYSTGLENTEAFF
15,.,TRBJ1-2,TRBV5-8,.,TGTGCCAGCAGCTTATCCCGGGGGTTTAACTATGGCTACACCTTC,CASSLSRGFNYGYTF
14,.,TRBJ2-5,TRBV5-4,.,TGTGCCAGCAGCTTCAGCGCGGGGGCGGAGACCCAGTACTTC,CASSFSAGAETQYF
13,.,TRBJ1-2,TRBV2,.,TGTGCCAGCAGTCCCGACAGGAGCGGCGGCTACACCTTC,CASSPDRSGGYTF
12,.,TRBJ1-6,TRBV2,.,TGTGCCAGCAGCCTTGCTGAGACACCCCTCCACTTT,CASSLAETPLHF
12,.,TRBJ1-1,TRBV28,.,TGTGCCAGCACCCCCACCAGCACTGAAGCTTTCTTT,CASTPTSTEAFF
16,.,TRBJ1-4,TRBV6-5,.,TGTGCCAGCAGTCACTCCGGCAGGGGTGATGGTGAAAAACTGTTTTTT,CASSHSGRGDGEKLFF
14,.,TRBJ2-5,TRBV18,TRBD2,TGTGCCAGCTCACCACAAGCGGGGCAAGAGACCCAGTACTTC,CASSPQAGQETQYF
14,.,TRBJ1-2,TRBV18,TRBD1,TGTGCCAGCTCACCCCGGACAGGCAACTATGGCTACACCTTC,CASSPRTGNYGYTF
15,.,TRBJ2-4,TRBV6-5,.,TGTGCCAGCAGGATTAGCGCCCTAGCCAAAAACATTCAGTACTTC,CASRISALAKNIQYF
14,once,TRBJ2-7,TRBV9,.,TGTGCCAGCAGCTCCGGGCAGGGCCCGTACGAGCAGTACTTC,CASSSGQGPYEQYF
12,.,TRBJ2-1,TRBV7-2,.,TGTGCCAGCAGCTTAATTGGGCAAGGGCAGTTCTTC,CASSLIGQGQFF
14,once,TRBJ1-1,TRBV3-1/TRBV3-2,.,TGTGCCAGCAGCCTCCAGGGGACGAACACTGAAGCTTTCTTT,CASSLQGTNTEAFF
15,.,TRBJ1-5,TRBV11-2,.,TGTGCCAGCAGCTTTGGGTCAGGGAGGGGACAGCCCCAGCATTTT,CASSFGSGRGQPQHF
15,.,TRBJ2-7,TRBV28,.,TGTGCCAGCAGGGCAACGGGACTGTCCACCTACGAGCAGTACTTC,CASRATGLSTYEQYF
13,.,TRBJ1-2,TRBV6-5,.,TGTGCCAGCAGTTACGAGGGGGGGCTTGGCTACACCTTC,CASSYEGGLGYTF
15,.,TRBJ1-6,TRBV27,TRBD1,TGTGCCAGCGGACCCGGGGACAGGGTTAATTCACCCCTCCACTTT,CASGPGDRVNSPLHF
12,few,TRBJ2-5,TRBV11-2,.,TGTGCCAGCAGCGCGAACCAAGAGACCCAGTACTTC,CASSANQETQYF
12,.,TRBJ2-2,TRBV10-1,.,TGCGCCAGCAGTCCTAATTCCGGGGAGCTGTTTTTT,CASSPNSGELFF
15,few,TRBJ2-1,TRBV19,.,TGTGCCAGTAGTATAGAGCAGGACAGAAACAATGAGCAGTTCTTC,CASSIEQDRNNEQFF
13,few,TRBJ1-1,TRBV5-6,.,TGTGCCAGCAGTCCAGGGGTGGGCACTGAAGCTTTCTTT,CASSPGVGTEAFF
18,.,TRBJ2-3,TRBV5-1,TRBD2,TGCGCCAGCAGCTTGTCCGGGACTAGCGGGAGGGAGACAGATACGCAGTATTTT,CASSLSGTSGRETDTQYF
11,.,TRBJ2-7,TRBV20-1,.,TGCAGTGGGACGTCGGGGTACGAGCAGTACTTC,CSGTSGYEQYF
16,once,TRBJ2-3,TRBV3-1/TRBV3-2,.,TGTGCCAGCAGCCAAGATCTGGCGGGTTGGGGAGATACGCAGTATTTT,CASSQDLAGWGDTQYF
16,.,TRBJ2-3,TRBV7-2,TRBD2,TGTGCCAGCAGCTTAGGGGGACTAGCGGTGGCAGATACGCAGTATTTT,CASSLGGLAVADTQYF
13,.,TRBJ2-1,TRBV2,TRBD2,TGTGCCAGCACGCGGGAGGCCTACAATGAGCAGTTCTTC,CASTREAYNEQFF
15,once,TRBJ1-2,TRBV19,.,TGTGCCAGTAGTATTATCCCATGGAGGAACTATGGCTACACCTTC,CASSIIPWRNYGYTF
14,.,TRBJ1-5,TRBV18,TRBD1,TGTGCCAGCTCAGGACAGGGAAGAGATCAGCCCCAGCATTTT,CASSGQGRDQPQHF